The rows below give T cell receptor beta chains drawn from one sample of a study of blood T cell repertoires in COVID-19. Data came from immunoSEQ multiplex PCR; TCRdb stores just in-frame clones and leaves some out. The profile covers 100,000 or so clones, with roughly 88% appearing a single time and less than 7.5% taken by the ten largest. The sequenced material came from peripheral blood. These receptors came from a woman aged 60-70 years with acute or convalescent COVID-19. CDR3s include the opening cysteine and the closing phenylalanine or tryptophan. Fields, in order: D gene, J gene, clone size, V gene, CDR3 DNA, CDR3 protein. The D gene is left open where the match is weak. Some rows mark clone size as missing; the rest say once, few, many or name a class of expanded clone.

-	TRBJ1-2	-	TRBV7-9	TGTGCCAGCAGCGTACAGGGTTTTGGCTACACCTTC	CASSVQGFGYTF
TRBD2	TRBJ2-1	once	TRBV27	TGTGCCAGCTCGAGAGGCAGGTCAGCGGGGCCTTCGTACAATGAGCAGTTCTTC	CASSRGRSAGPSYNEQFF
-	TRBJ1-1	once	TRBV29-1	TGCAGCGTCACAGAGGAAGCTTTCTTT	CSVTEEAFF
TRBD2	TRBJ2-1	-	TRBV28	TGTGCCAGCAGTGCGCCGGGACTAGCGGGAGTCGGCCCCAATTCCAATGAGCAGTTCTTC	CASSAPGLAGVGPNSNEQFF
TRBD2	TRBJ2-7	-	TRBV6-6	TGTGCCAGCATCTCTTCCACTAGCGGCACCTACGAGCAGTACTTC	CASISSTSGTYEQYF
TRBD2	TRBJ2-7	-	TRBV29-1	TGCAGCGTTTCTTCTCTAGCGGGAGTTGCCTACGAGCAGTACTTC	CSVSSLAGVAYEQYF
TRBD2	TRBJ2-1	-	TRBV4-2	TGTGCCAGCAGCCAAGTCGGGCTAGCGGGAGAGAATGAGCAGTTCTTC	CASSQVGLAGENEQFF
-	TRBJ2-3	-	TRBV19	TGTGCCAGTAGTATCCTAGGGGATCATACGCAGTATTTT	CASSILGDHTQYF
-	TRBJ1-1	-	TRBV6-5	TGTGCCAGCAGGACAGTGACTGAAGCTTTCTTT	CASRTVTEAFF
TRBD1	TRBJ2-2	-	TRBV5-1	TGCGCCAGCAGCCTGGACAGGATTCAGGGGGAGCTGTTTTTT	CASSLDRIQGELFF
-	TRBJ1-2	few	TRBV11-2	TGTGCCAGCGCACCGCGAGGGTCTATGGAGGGGGGCTACACCTTC	CASAPRGSMEGGYTF
TRBD1	TRBJ2-5	-	TRBV9	TGTGCCAGCAGCTTGGGACAGACCCAAGAGACCCAGTACTTC	CASSLGQTQETQYF
-	TRBJ1-3	once	TRBV6-5	TGTGCCAGCATGCCGGGCTCTGGAAACACCATATATTTT	CASMPGSGNTIYF
TRBD1	TRBJ1-2	once	TRBV28	TGTGCCAGCAGTTCCTCCGGACAGGGGGCTTATGGCTACACCTTC	CASSSSGQGAYGYTF
-	TRBJ2-3	-	TRBV5-1	TGCGCCAGCAGCGGACAGTCGGCTACGCAGTATTTT	CASSGQSATQYF
-	TRBJ2-5	-	TRBV19	TGTGCCAGTAGTATAAACAGAGGGGAGACCCAGTACTTC	CASSINRGETQYF
-	TRBJ1-1	-	TRBV6-5	TGTGCCTCCCGGAGGGAGGGCACTGAAGCTTTCTTT	CASRREGTEAFF
TRBD1	TRBJ2-3	-	TRBV18	TGTGCCAGCTCACCCCCGACAGGGGGCGAGTCAAATACGCAGTATTTT	CASSPPTGGESNTQYF
TRBD2	TRBJ2-3	-	TRBV19	TGTGCCAGTAGTACTCGACTAGCGGGAGTCGGAGATACGCAGTATTTT	CASSTRLAGVGDTQYF
-	TRBJ1-1	-	TRBV6-1	TGTGCCAGCAGTGAAGGCCAGGTATTCGCTGAAGCTTTCTTT	CASSEGQVFAEAFF
-	TRBJ2-4	-	TRBV9	TGTGCCAGCAGCGTAGCCGGAACTTCACGGGACATTCAGTACTTC	CASSVAGTSRDIQYF
TRBD2	TRBJ2-7	-	TRBV19	TGTGCCAGTAGTATAGGGGCGGGAGACTCCTACGAGCAGTACTTC	CASSIGAGDSYEQYF
-	TRBJ1-3	-	TRBV29-1	TGCAGCGCACCAGGGGACTCTGGAAACACCATATATTTT	CSAPGDSGNTIYF
-	TRBJ1-6	-	TRBV30	TGTGCCTGGGGCCCAAACCGGGATTCACCCCTCCACTTT	CAWGPNRDSPLHF
-	TRBJ2-5	few	TRBV24-1	TGTGCCACCAGTGATCAACGGGACAACCAAGAGACCCAGTACTTC	CATSDQRDNQETQYF
TRBD1	TRBJ2-1	few	TRBV7-9	TGTGCCAGCAGCTTAGGGACAGGGAGCCGCCTCCCCTACAATGAGCAGTTCTTC	CASSLGTGSRLPYNEQFF
TRBD2	TRBJ2-1	-	TRBV5-1	TGCGCCAGCAGCTTGGATTCTCTAGCGGGAGCCCTATCCTACAATGAGCAGTTCTTC	CASSLDSLAGALSYNEQFF
TRBD2	TRBJ2-1	-	TRBV7-8	TGTGCCAGCAGCTTTCCCCAATATCCTAGCGGGAGTAAAAATGAGCAGTTCTTC	CASSFPQYPSGSKNEQFF